This TCR beta chain was identified during a study of beta chain features in type 1 diabetes. The study's findings and limits: Cells carrying high TCR expression could end up over-represented when cDNA is sequenced. There was no resolution here of whether HLA type influences TCRB rearrangement. TCRB CDR3s from Type 1 diabetes patients were moderately but significantly shorter in all four CD4+ subsets.

The sequenced template was cDNA made from the entire isolated RNA. Only in-frame clones appear in the TCRdb table, and some are missing; sequencing was by immunoSEQ multiplex PCR. The sample holds around 500,000 clones, around 10% seen once. This clone was detected a few times. Its matching antigen is unknown. Trimming at V came to 3 bases and at J to 0 bases, leaving 6 bases not matched to a gene. Germline V lookup: CDR1 KGHSH, CDR2 LQKENI. This CDR3 contains 16 residues. This sequence joins TRBV18 and TRBJ1-1; 8 nucleotides line up with TRBD1. The clonotype comes from a woman between 18 and 30 years old in good health. Sequenced sample: naive CD4+ T cells from blood. CDR3 loop: CASSPDRGGVNTEAFF. As DNA, the CDR3 is TGTGCCAGCTCACCCGACAGGGGTGGAGTGAACACTGAAGCTTTCTTT. Combining the CDR3 with reference TRBV18 and TRBJ1-1 gives the whole variable domain NAGVMQNPRHLVRRRGQEARLRCSPMKGHSHVYWYRQLPEEGLKFMVYLQKENIIDESGMPKERFSAEFPKEGPSILRIQQVVRGDSAAYFCASSPDRGGVNTEAFFGQGTRLTVV.